This T cell receptor (beta chain) was sequenced during a study of identical twins. Study-wide results and limits: Low generation probability was overrepresented in out-of-frame alpha sequences shared by twins.

Trimming stripped 1 base from V and 7 bases from J, with 8 bases between. CDR3 size: 13 residues. As regards this clonotype: The target antigen is unknown.

A universal primer site was added by template switching, and unique molecular identifiers were carried by the cDNA. TCRdb re-analysed the 5' RACE reads in MiXCR, keeping a single row per CDR3 protein. The sample lists around 480,000 distinct CDR3 sequences; 14% were seen once. These data were also filed under a second study, of yellow fever vaccine responses in identical twins.

The sample comprised CD4+ T cells sorted from blood. This receptor was obtained from a woman aged 18-29 years in good health. The chain combines TRBV12-3 or TRBV12-4 with TRBJ2-1; the D is unclear. The CDR3 DNA is TGTGCCAGCAGTTTAGGAGCCTCTAATGAGCAGTTCTTC. Its protein product is CASSLGASNEQFF.